This T cell receptor (beta chain) was captured in a study of early T cells in non-severe SARS-CoV-2 infection. Unique molecular identifiers were attached to individual cDNA molecules. TCRdb recomputed calls from the 5' RACE reads with MiXCR, one row per CDR3 protein. The sample holds fewer than 55,000 distinct CDR3 sequences; over 3% are singletons and the top ten take 3% to 3.5%. The CDR3 contains 14 residues. The V gene lost 11 bases and the J gene lost 4 bases, with 17 bases spanning the gap. Note on this clonotype: This may arise from a read error, as a much more abundant clone is one base away.

The clonotype originates from an adult who was a healthcare worker with PCR-confirmed SARS-CoV-2 infection or an uninfected control (not recorded which). This rearrangement joins TRBV12-3 or TRBV12-4 to TRBJ2-2; D ambiguous. The material sequenced was whole blood. The CDR3 DNA follows: TGTGCCTCCTGTAGGGTGTCCAGCACCGGGGAGCTGTTTTTT. Protein: CASCRVSSTGELFF.